Below, 6 T cell receptor beta chains from the same sample are listed, as sequenced in a study of CD8 T cells in Susac syndrome. Random hexamers were used to reverse transcribe roughly 0.5 to 1 ug of RNA. TCRdb passed the immunoSEQ multiplex PCR reads through MiXCR, listing each CDR3 protein once. The repertoire includes more than 150,000 distinct CDR3 sequences, 92% of them detected once, and 0.08% sits in the top ten. Specimen: CD4+ T cells from PBMCs. These receptors all stem from a human donor in good health.

The J gene is TRBJ2-7, the V gene TRBV20-1; D not certain. This CDR3 contains 16 residues. Germline-derived CDR1 and CDR2 are DFQATT and SNEGSKA (reference sequence). V shed 0 bases and J shed 0 bases, with 15 bases lying between them. The CDR3 is CSAREGGFLDSYEQYF. The CDR3 nucleotides are TGCAGTGCTAGAGAGGGCGGATTCCTCGACTCCTACGAGCAGTACTTC.

This clonotype was picked up one time. V gene TRBV7-2 combines with J gene TRBJ2-2; no firm D call. The V and J ends lost 5 bases and 6 bases respectively, with 10 bases between them. CDR1 SGHTA and CDR2 FQGNSA come from the germline V gene. The CDR3 has 13 amino acids. In DNA form, the CDR3 reads TGTGCCAGCAGCCCCCGCTGGTCCGGGGAGCTGTTTTTT. The encoded protein is CASSPRWSGELFF.

The V gene is TRBV24-1, the J gene TRBJ2-3; 9 nucleotides agree with TRBD1. The CDR3 totals 13 residues. Trimming removed 9 bases from V and 2 bases from J; junction bases left unmatched: 2. Per germline, CDR1 KGHDR and CDR2 SFDVKD. CDR3 region: CATGDRVTDTQYF. The DNA for the CDR3 is TGTGCCACCGGGGACAGGGTCACAGATACGCAGTATTTT.

The CDR3: CASSLSLGKTDSYEQYF. The CDR3, as DNA: TGCGCCAGCAGCTTGTCGTTGGGGAAGACGGATTCCTACGAGCAGTACTTC. This chain joins TRBV5-1 and TRBJ2-7; unclear D gene. Germline-derived CDR1 and CDR2 are SGHRS and YFSETQ. CDR3 length equals 17 residues. Trimming took off 1 base at V and 1 base at J, with 18 bases between the two ends.

This clonotype is a singleton in its sample. This rearrangement joins TRBV6-6 to TRBJ2-3, with 8 bases aligning to TRBD2. Trimming took 3 bases from V and 4 from J; bases not matched to a gene: 6. This CDR3 spans 15 amino acids. Germline V gene sequence: CDR1 MNHNY, CDR2 SVGAGI (reference sequence). The CDR3 coding sequence is TGTGCCAGCAGTTATGGCGGGGGGTTGGCAGATACGCAGTATTTT. This translates into CASSYGGGLADTQYF.

This rearrangement joins TRBV12-3 or TRBV12-4 to TRBJ1-2; no definite D call. The CDR3 runs 13 residues. Trimming removed 4 bases from V and 8 bases from J, with 14 bases in between. CDR3 bases: TGTGCCAGCAGTTCCTCCACGGCGGTAGGCTACACCTTC. Protein product: CASSSSTAVGYTF.